This T cell receptor (beta chain) was recovered during a study of cytomegalovirus exposure and HLA in healthy donors. General study results and limits: A list of 150 or so TCR beta chains associated with cytomegalovirus was given.

Use of 60 Vbeta and 13 Jbeta primers characterized the PCR. Some clones are missing from TCRdb's copy, which holds only in-frame ones; the method was immunoSEQ multiplex PCR. The data contain 150,000 or so clones, around 82% of them singletons. Concerning this clone itself: Its specificity is not known.

The CDR3 consists of 14 residues. Germline CDR1 and CDR2: MDHEN and SYDVKM. The V gene lost 7 bases and the J gene lost 0 bases, with 12 bases spanning the gap. The sequencing input was PBMCs. The chain links TRBV28 to TRBJ1-2, with D unresolved. This receptor was identified in a man aged 50 to 59 in good health and CMV-seronegative. The DNA for the CDR3 is TGTGCCAGCACCAATTACCCGGCTAACTATGGCTACACCTTC. It codes for CASTNYPANYGYTF.